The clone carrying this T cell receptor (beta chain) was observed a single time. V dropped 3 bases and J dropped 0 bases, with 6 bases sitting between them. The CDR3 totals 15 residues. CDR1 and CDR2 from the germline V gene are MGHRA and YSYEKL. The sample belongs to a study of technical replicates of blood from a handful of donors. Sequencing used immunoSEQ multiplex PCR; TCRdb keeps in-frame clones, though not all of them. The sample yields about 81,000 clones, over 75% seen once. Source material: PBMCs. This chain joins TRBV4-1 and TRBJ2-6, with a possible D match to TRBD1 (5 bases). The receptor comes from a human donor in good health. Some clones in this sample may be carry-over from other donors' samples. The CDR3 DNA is TGCGCCAGCAGCCAGACAGACTCTGGGGCCAACGTCCTGACTTTC. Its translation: CASSQTDSGANVLTF.